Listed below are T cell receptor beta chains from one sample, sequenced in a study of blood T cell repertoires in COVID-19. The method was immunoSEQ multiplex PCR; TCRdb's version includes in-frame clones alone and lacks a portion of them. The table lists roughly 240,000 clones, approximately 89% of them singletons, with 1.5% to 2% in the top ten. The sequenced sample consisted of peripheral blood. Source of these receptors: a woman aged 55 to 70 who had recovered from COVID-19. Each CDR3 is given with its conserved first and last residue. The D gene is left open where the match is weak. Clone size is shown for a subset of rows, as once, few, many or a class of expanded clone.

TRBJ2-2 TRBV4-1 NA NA CASSQRGTLRAGELFF TGCGCCAGCAGCCAACGGGGGACCCTTAGGGCCGGGGAGCTGTTTTTT
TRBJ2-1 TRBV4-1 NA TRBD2 CASSLVGTNRGDEQFF TGCGCCAGCAGCCTCGTTGGGACTAATCGGGGGGATGAGCAGTTCTTC
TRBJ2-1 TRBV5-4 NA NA CASSLEGRRVYNEQFF TGTGCCAGCAGCTTGGAAGGTCGCCGGGTATACAATGAGCAGTTCTTC
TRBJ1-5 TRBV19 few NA CASGPGGRIGQPQHF TGTGCCAGTGGGCCCGGTGGGAGGATCGGACAGCCCCAGCATTTT
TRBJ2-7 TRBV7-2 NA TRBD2 CASSLPVSSGGFGNEQYF TGTGCCAGCAGCTTACCGGTTAGTAGCGGGGGGTTTGGGAACGAGCAGTACTTC
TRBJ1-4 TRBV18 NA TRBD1 CASSPDRENEKLFF TGTGCCAGCTCACCCGACAGGGAGAATGAAAAACTGTTTTTT
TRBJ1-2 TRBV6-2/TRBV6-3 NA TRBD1 CASSPGQGYGGYTF TGTGCCAGCAGCCCGGGACAGGGTTACGGTGGCTACACCTTC
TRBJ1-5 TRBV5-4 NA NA CASSLDGTQPQHF TGTGCCAGCAGCTTGGACGGTACTCAGCCCCAGCATTTT
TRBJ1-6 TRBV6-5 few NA CASRGRSDSPLHF TGTGCCAGCAGGGGCCGTTCCGATTCACCCCTCCACTTT
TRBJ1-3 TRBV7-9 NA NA CASRVKGDTIYF TGTGCCAGCAGGGTTAAGGGAGACACCATATATTTT
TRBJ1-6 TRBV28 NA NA CASSFLTGSYNSPLHF TGTGCCAGCAGTTTCTTGACAGGCTCCTATAATTCACCCCTCCACTTT
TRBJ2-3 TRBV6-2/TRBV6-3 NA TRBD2 CASSSVELAGLDTQYF TGTGCCAGCAGTTCCGTAGAACTAGCGGGGCTCGATACGCAGTATTTT
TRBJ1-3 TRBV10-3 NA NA CAISGPGGISGNTIYF TGTGCCATCAGTGGCCCCGGGGGGATCTCTGGAAACACCATATATTTT
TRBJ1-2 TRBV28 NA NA CASSSEINGYTF TGTGCCAGCAGTTCTGAGATCAATGGCTACACCTTC
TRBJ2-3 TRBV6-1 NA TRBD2 CASSGGLAGGRSTDTQYF TGTGCCAGCAGTGGGGGACTAGCGGGGGGACGAAGCACAGATACGCAGTATTTT
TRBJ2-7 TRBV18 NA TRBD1 CASGTERLYEQYF TGTGCCAGCGGGACAGAGAGACTCTACGAGCAGTACTTC
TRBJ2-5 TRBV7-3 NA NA CASSPTGLQETQYF TGTGCCAGCAGCCCGACGGGACTCCAAGAGACCCAGTACTTC
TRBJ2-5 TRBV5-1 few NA CASSLGVAETQYF TGCGCCAGCAGCTTGGGAGTAGCTGAGACCCAGTACTTC
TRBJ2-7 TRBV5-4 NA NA CASSLQLAGYEQYF TGTGCCAGCAGCTTACAACTAGCTGGCTACGAGCAGTACTTC
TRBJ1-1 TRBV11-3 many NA CASSQGDGGGSTEAFF TGTGCCAGCAGCCAAGGGGATGGGGGCGGTAGTACTGAAGCTTTCTTT
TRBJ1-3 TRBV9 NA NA CASSVVAASGNTIYF TGTGCCAGCAGCGTAGTGGCGGCCTCTGGAAACACCATATATTTT
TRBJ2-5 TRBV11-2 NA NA CASSLTNSFQETQYF TGTGCCAGCAGCTTAACAAATAGCTTTCAAGAGACCCAGTACTTC
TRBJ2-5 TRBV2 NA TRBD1 CAITNDDSGTGQETQYF TGTGCCATCACCAATGATGATTCCGGGACAGGACAAGAGACCCAGTACTTC
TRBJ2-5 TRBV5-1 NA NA CASSFSGAQETQYF TGCGCCAGCAGCTTCTCAGGGGCCCAAGAGACCCAGTACTTC
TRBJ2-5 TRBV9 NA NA CASSVGWGGRETQYF TGTGCCAGCAGCGTAGGGTGGGGGGGCCGTGAGACCCAGTACTTC
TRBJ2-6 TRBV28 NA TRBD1 CASRDSHSGANVLTF TGTGCCAGCCGGGACAGCCACTCTGGGGCCAACGTCCTGACTTTC
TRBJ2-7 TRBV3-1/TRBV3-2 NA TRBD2 CASSLSGGVFEQYF TGTGCCAGCAGCCTTAGCGGGGGGGTTTTCGAGCAGTACTTC
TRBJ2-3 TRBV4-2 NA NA CASSHRQTAAGSTDTQYF TGTGCCAGCAGCCACCGGCAGACGGCAGCGGGTAGCACAGATACGCAGTATTTT
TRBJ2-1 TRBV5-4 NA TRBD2 CASNLGLAGGNEQFF TGTGCCAGCAACCTCGGACTAGCGGGGGGTAATGAGCAGTTCTTC
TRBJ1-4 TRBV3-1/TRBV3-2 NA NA CASSQDGDWGEKLFF TGTGCCAGCAGCCAAGATGGGGACTGGGGTGAAAAACTGTTTTTT
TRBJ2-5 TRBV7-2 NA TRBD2 CASSLGLAEETQYF TGTGCCAGCAGCTTAGGACTAGCGGAAGAGACCCAGTACTTC
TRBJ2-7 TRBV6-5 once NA CASSYSLRGDEQYF TGTGCCAGCAGTTACTCGTTACGGGGAGACGAGCAGTACTTC
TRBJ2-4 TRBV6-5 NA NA CASSSLTGSDIQYF TGTGCCAGCAGTTCCTTGACAGGTTCGGACATTCAGTACTTC
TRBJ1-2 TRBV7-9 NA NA CASSSGQNPYGYTF TGTGCCAGCAGCTCCGGACAGAACCCCTATGGCTACACCTTC
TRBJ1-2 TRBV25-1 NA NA CASRERNLGEGYTF TGTGCCAGCAGGGAAAGAAACCTCGGGGAAGGCTACACCTTC
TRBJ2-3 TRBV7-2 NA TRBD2 CASLLAAGTDTQYF TGTGCCAGCCTACTAGCGGCGGGCACAGATACGCAGTATTTT
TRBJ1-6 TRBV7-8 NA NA CASSPPKGFNSPLHF TGTGCCAGCAGCCCGCCCAAGGGGTTTAATTCACCCCTCCACTTT
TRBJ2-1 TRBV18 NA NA CASSGLASYNEQFF TGTGCCAGCTCAGGGCTAGCGTCCTACAATGAGCAGTTCTTC
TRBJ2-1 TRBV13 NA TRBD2 CASSLRGLAYNEQFF TGTGCCAGCAGCTTACGGGGACTAGCGTACAATGAGCAGTTCTTC
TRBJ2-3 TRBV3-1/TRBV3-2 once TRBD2 CASSQETTSGHSTDTQYF TGTGCCAGCAGCCAAGAAACGACTAGCGGGCATAGCACAGATACGCAGTATTTT
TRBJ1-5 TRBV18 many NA CASSQGGSERPQHF TGTGCCAGCTCACAGGGGGGGTCAGAGAGACCCCAGCATTTT
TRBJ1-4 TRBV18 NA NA CASSRGSSTNEKLFF TGTGCCAGCTCACGCGGCAGCTCAACTAATGAAAAACTGTTTTTT
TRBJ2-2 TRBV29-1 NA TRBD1 CSVHFWQPGQGEGNTGELFF TGCAGCGTCCACTTCTGGCAGCCGGGACAGGGGGAAGGGAACACCGGGGAGCTGTTTTTT
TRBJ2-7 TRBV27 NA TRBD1 CASSFTGGEVYEQYF TGTGCCAGCAGTTTTACAGGGGGCGAGGTATACGAGCAGTACTTC
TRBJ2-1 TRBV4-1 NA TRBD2 CASSQGIAGGPSTEQFF TGCGCCAGCAGCCAAGGCATAGCGGGGGGGCCGAGCACTGAGCAGTTCTTC
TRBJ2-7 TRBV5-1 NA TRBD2 CASSLASAGGRRTYEQYF TGCGCCAGCAGCTTGGCGTCGGCGGGGGGGCGACGTACCTACGAGCAGTACTTC
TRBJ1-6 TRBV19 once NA CASTSGTWNSPLHF NA
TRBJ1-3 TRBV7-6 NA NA CASSLEAGSGNTIYF TGTGCCAGCAGCTTAGAGGCCGGGTCTGGAAACACCATATATTTT
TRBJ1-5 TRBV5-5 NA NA CASSPWGHPAQHF TGTGCCAGCAGCCCATGGGGGCACCCAGCCCAGCATTTT
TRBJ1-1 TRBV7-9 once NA CAINQGPLHTEAFF TGTGCCATCAACCAGGGCCCCCTACACACTGAAGCTTTCTTT
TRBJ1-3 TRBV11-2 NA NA CASSLDVRAGNTIYF TGTGCCAGCAGCTTAGATGTCAGGGCTGGAAACACCATATATTTT
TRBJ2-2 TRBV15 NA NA CATSRDRGASGELFF TGTGCCACCAGCAGAGACAGGGGCGCGTCCGGGGAGCTGTTTTTT
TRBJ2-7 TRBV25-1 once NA CASSGLGTLSYEQYF TGTGCCAGCAGTGGCCTAGGGACACTTTCCTACGAGCAGTACTTC
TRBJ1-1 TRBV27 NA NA CASSLLGLRRTEAFF TGTGCCAGCAGTTTATTGGGACTACGAAGAACTGAAGCTTTCTTT
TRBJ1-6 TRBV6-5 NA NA CASSFKGLPFNSPLHF TGTGCCAGCAGTTTCAAGGGACTACCCTTTAATTCACCCCTCCACTTT
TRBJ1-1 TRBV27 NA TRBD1 CASSPLYLDRMNTEAFF TGTGCCAGCAGTCCCCTATACTTGGACAGGATGAACACTGAAGCTTTCTTT
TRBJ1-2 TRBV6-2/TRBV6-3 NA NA CASSYRVPGYTF TGTGCCAGCAGTTATAGAGTTCCTGGCTACACCTTC
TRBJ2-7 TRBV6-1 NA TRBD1 CASSEPGQGGEQYF TGTGCCAGCAGTGAACCGGGACAGGGAGGCGAGCAGTACTTC
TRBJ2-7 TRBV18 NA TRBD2 CASSQLAGGYEQYF TGTGCCAGCTCACAACTAGCGGGGGGCTACGAGCAGTACTTC